This T cell receptor beta chain was found in a study of cytomegalovirus exposure and HLA in healthy donors. General observations from the study: Generally TCR sequences proved uncommon, though certain public TCRs appeared in numerous donors. It was reported that the classifier diagnosed cytomegalovirus status with high specificity and sensitivity in both the original and validation cohorts. The authors enumerated over 150 TCR beta chains as linked to cytomegalovirus.

This clone showed up many times. Its antigen is still unknown. Germline CDR1 reads SNHLY; CDR2 reads FYNNEI. V shed 8 bases and J shed 12 bases, with 17 bases lying between them. The CDR3 consists of 11 residues. The donors belonged to the approximately 120-subject validation cohort, separate from the roughly 670-subject first cohort. TCRdb keeps only in-frame clones here, not all; method: immunoSEQ multiplex PCR. This sample has about 160,000 clones, with 88% found just once. The source of this sequence is a man between 18 and 35 years old in good health and CMV-seronegative. V and J are TRBV2 and TRBJ2-7; D perhaps matches TRBD2 (6 bases). What was sequenced was PBMCs. The CDR3 sequence is CASPETAGRYF. The DNA of the CDR3 is TGTGCCAGCCCCGAAACCGCCGGGAGGTACTTC.